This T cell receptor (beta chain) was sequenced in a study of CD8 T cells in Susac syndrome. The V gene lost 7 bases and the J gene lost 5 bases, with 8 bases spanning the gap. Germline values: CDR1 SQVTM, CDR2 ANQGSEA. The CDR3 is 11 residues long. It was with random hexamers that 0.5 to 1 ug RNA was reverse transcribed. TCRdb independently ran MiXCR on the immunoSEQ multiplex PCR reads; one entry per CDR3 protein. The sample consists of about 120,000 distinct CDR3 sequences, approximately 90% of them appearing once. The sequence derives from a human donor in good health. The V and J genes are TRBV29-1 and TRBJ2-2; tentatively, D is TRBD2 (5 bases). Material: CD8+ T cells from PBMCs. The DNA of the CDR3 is TGCAGCGCGGGGTCTACCGGGGAGCTGTTTTTT. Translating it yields CSAGSTGELFF.